These 9 T cell receptor beta chains came from one sample sequenced in a study of regulatory T cells in long-lasting Graves disease. Documented time point: newly diagnosed GD, antithyroid drugs for less than 3 months. The authors made the TCR library using RNA they extracted from PBMCs. In building TCR beta libraries, iRepertoire HTBI primers were used together with Arm-PCR of CDR3 regions. One entry per CDR3 protein, called by TCRdb with MiXCR from the multiplex PCR reads. The top ten hold around 15% of the sample, which has 250,000 to 300,000 distinct CDR3 sequences, approximately 18% seen once. These data are also associated with another study on T cells in Graves' hyperthyroidism and ophthalmopathy.

Specimen: peripheral blood mononuclear cells (PBMCs), collected at new diagnosis, from a patient treated with antithyroid drugs. These receptor sequences come from a woman aged 25 to 39 with Graves disease.

In its sample, this clonotype was seen many times. J is TRBJ1-1 and V is TRBV10-2; perhaps TRBD1 as D (5 bases). Germline V gene data show CDR1 as WSHSY and CDR2 as SAAADI. V shed 5 bases and J shed 8 bases, with 9 bases lying between them. CDR3 length equals 11 residues. CDR3: CASSSDSEAFF. CDR3 DNA: TGCGCCAGCAGTTCCGACAGCGAAGCTTTCTTT.

This clonotype came up a few times. A far larger clone is a single base away, which makes a read error likely. The rearrangement links TRBV7-2 to TRBJ2-5, with a tentative D call TRBD2 (6 bases). Germline loops: CDR1 SGHTA, CDR2 FQGNSA. V lost 0 bases and J lost 2, with 16 bases in between. There are 17 residues in the CDR3. This CDR3 is CASSLAPPGTPQETQYF. CDR3 DNA: TGTGCCAGCAGCTTAGCCCCCCCAGGGACTCCGCAAGAGACCCAGTACTTC.

Turning to this clonotype: It differs at one base from a far larger clone, so likely a read error. V gene TRBV6-2 or TRBV6-3 combines with J gene TRBJ1-5; TRBD1 agrees at 8 bases. This CDR3 contains 13 residues. Germline CDR1 reads MNHEY; CDR2 reads SVGEGT. The DNA for the CDR3 is TGTACCAGCACCGACAGGGGTAATCAGCCCCAGCATTTT. This gives the protein CTSTDRGNQPQHF.

The sample holds a few counts of this clonotype. The V and J genes are TRBV15 and TRBJ1-5, with TRBD1 matching 8 bases. V dropped 1 base and J dropped 5; count of bases not matched to a gene: 13. CDR1 LNHNV and CDR2 YYDKDF come from the germline V gene (reference sequence). The CDR3 is 18 amino acids. CDR3 region: CATSRAGTGEVLDQPQHF. In DNA, the CDR3 is TGTGCCACCAGCAGAGCGGGGACAGGCGAGGTATTAGATCAGCCCCAGCATTTT.

This clonotype was seen ten or more times. CDR3 DNA sequence: TGCAGCACGGGACAGTGGAACACTGAAGCTTTCTTT. Amino acid sequence: CSTGQWNTEAFF. The V call is TRBV29-1, the J call TRBJ1-1, with TRBD1 identical over 7 bases. Germline values: CDR1 SQVTM, CDR2 ANQGSEA. Losses at the gene ends were 8 bases for V and 1 base for J; bases not matched to a gene: 4. The CDR3 has 12 amino acids.

This clonotype appeared many times. The chain carries TRBV9 and TRBJ1-1, with TRBD1 matching over 8 bases. This CDR3 has 12 amino acids. The trim removed 4 bases at V and 7 bases at J, leaving 3 bases unmatched. From germline, CDR1 is SGDLS and CDR2 YYNGEE. The CDR3 protein is CASSRTGSEAFF. CDR3 nucleotides: TGTGCCAGCAGCAGGACAGGGAGTGAAGCTTTCTTT.

This clonotype has a count of ten or more. The chain employs TRBV29-1 and TRBJ1-3; D is uncertain. Trimming pared 6 bases from V and 0 bases from J, leaving 9 bases between. Germline V gene data show CDR1 as SQVTM and CDR2 as ANQGSEA. This CDR3 region has 13 residues. The DNA of the CDR3 is TGCAGCGTCCACGACTCCTCTGGAAACACCATATATTTT. Its protein is CSVHDSSGNTIYF.

This clonotype was seen at least ten times. The chain combines TRBV9 with TRBJ2-3; D might be TRBD1 (7 bases). Per the germline V gene, CDR1 is SGDLS and CDR2 is YYNGEE. The CDR3 totals 16 residues. The V and J ends lost 5 bases and 2 bases respectively, with 18 bases between them. This CDR3 is CASSPLGGQHTDTQYF. The CDR3 DNA follows: TGTGCCAGCAGTCCCCTGGGGGGACAGCACACAGATACGCAGTATTTT.

This clonotype was picked up many times. This chain joins TRBV7-9 and TRBJ1-1; unclear D gene. Trimming removed 2 bases at V and 1 base at J, with 8 bases between. The CDR3 has 14 residues. CDR1 is SEHNR, CDR2 FQNEAQ, per germline (reference sequence). The CDR3 spells CASSLKDGNTEAFF. The CDR3 coding sequence is TGTGCCAGCAGCTTAAAAGACGGGAACACTGAAGCTTTCTTT.